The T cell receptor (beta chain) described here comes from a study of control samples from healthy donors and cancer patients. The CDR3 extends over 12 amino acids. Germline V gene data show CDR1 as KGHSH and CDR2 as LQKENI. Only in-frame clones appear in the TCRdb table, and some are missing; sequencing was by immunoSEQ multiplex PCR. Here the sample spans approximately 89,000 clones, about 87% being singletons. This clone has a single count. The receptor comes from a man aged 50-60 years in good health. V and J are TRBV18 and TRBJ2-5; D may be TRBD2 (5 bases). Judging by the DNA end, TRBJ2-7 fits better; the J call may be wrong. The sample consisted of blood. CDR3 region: CASSPGNLEQYF. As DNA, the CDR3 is TGTGCCAGCTCACCCGGGAATCTCGAGCAGTACTTC.